This TCR beta chain originates from a study of blood T cell repertoires in COVID-19. Study context: Some COVID-19 samples were acute and others convalescent; all came from the United States, Italy and Spain.

Per the study methods: Using reference gene primer amplification, nucleated cell counts were estimated. Using immunoSEQ multiplex PCR, the repertoire was profiled, and TCRdb retains in-frame clones only, with some absent. That table supplies the V and J calls and clone size; D and trimming were determined from the DNA. Here the sample spans a few hundred thousand clones, 87% being singletons. This CDR3 has 14 residues. Germline trimming cut 7 bases from V and 6 bases from J; bases unmatched to any gene: 11. Germline values: CDR1 MGHDK, CDR2 SYGVNS. Recruitment covered 20 to 25 US areas and drew participants whose ages spanned roughly 18 to 90 years. Allocation to cohorts depended on clinical history reported by the participants.

The receptor's source is a man between 40 and 49 years old in a cohort exposed to, infected with or recovered from COVID-19 (not recorded which). The chain joins TRBV25-1 to TRBJ2-7, with 8 nucleotides matching TRBD1. Sequenced sample: PBMCs or T cells enriched from blood (not recorded which). The CDR3 region has the DNA TGTGCCAGCACCGAGACAGGGGCATTACGCGAGCAGTACTTC. Amino acid sequence: CASTETGALREQYF.